Below, 17 T cell receptor beta chains from the same sample are listed, as sequenced in a study of blood T cell repertoires in COVID-19. This table comes from immunoSEQ multiplex PCR, and its TCRdb copy is limited to in-frame clones, with some not included. The table shows about 200,000 clones, with 84% occurring only once. Sequenced: peripheral blood. All receptors derive from a woman aged 50 to 60 with active or convalescent COVID-19.

V usage is TRBV2 and J usage is TRBJ1-2, with D perhaps TRBD1 (5 bases). V was pared by 2 bases and J by 3 bases, with 7 bases between. This CDR3 region has 13 residues. Germline loops: CDR1 SNHLY, CDR2 FYNNEI. The CDR3 spells CASSETGHYGYTF. The CDR3 coding sequence is TGTGCCAGCAGTGAAACAGGACACTATGGCTACACCTTC.

The count of this clone is one. The chain recombines TRBV7-3 with TRBJ2-1, with TRBD1 matching over 7 bases. The trim removed 5 bases at V and 4 bases at J, leaving 8 bases unmatched. The CDR3 length is 15 residues. CDR1 is SGHTA and CDR2 is FQGTGA in the germline V gene. The CDR3 loop reads CASSPGTEIYNEQFF. The CDR3 DNA is TGTGCCAGCAGCCCCGGGACAGAGATATACAATGAGCAGTTCTTC.

This clone was recorded a few times. The V and J genes are TRBV2 and TRBJ1-5; D may be TRBD1 (5 bases). CDR1 is SNHLY and CDR2 is FYNNEI in the germline V gene. Deletions cut 5 bases from V and 2 bases from J, with 13 bases between. This CDR3 spans 15 amino acids. The DNA for the CDR3 is TGTGCCAGCAGTACTCAGGGTTTAGGCAATCAGCCCCAGCATTTT. Its translation: CASSTQGLGNQPQHF.

The chain employs TRBV6-5 and TRBJ2-1; perhaps TRBD1 as D (5 bases). In germline, CDR1 is MNHEY, CDR2 SVGAGI. The CDR3 runs to 14 residues. Trimming shortened V by 8 bases and J by 0 bases, and 11 bases separated the two germline ends. CDR3 loop: CASAKGLSYNEQFF. CDR3 DNA sequence: TGTGCCAGCGCGAAGGGGCTCTCCTACAATGAGCAGTTCTTC.

The CDR3, as DNA: TGTGCCAGTAGTGCCGGGGGAGGGGGAGCAGATACGCAGTATTTT. This encodes CASSAGGGGADTQYF. The rearrangement links TRBV19 to TRBJ2-3; D might be TRBD2 (7 bases). Looked up from germline, CDR1 is LNHDA and CDR2 is SQIVND (reference sequence). This CDR3 region has 15 residues. V dropped 5 bases and J dropped 4 bases, with 16 bases sitting between them.

A single count supports this clone. The V call is TRBV9, the J call TRBJ1-3, with D unclear. V lost 4 bases, J lost 0 bases, and 14 bases lay in between. CDR3 length: 16 residues. The V gene's germline CDR1 is SGDLS and CDR2 YYNGEE. The DNA for the CDR3 is TGTGCCAGCAGCACTCACACCCGGAGCTCTGGAAACACCATATATTTT. It specifies CASSTHTRSSGNTIYF.

The chain employs TRBV11-2 and TRBJ2-7, with TRBD2 matching over 8 bases. In germline, CDR1 is SGHAT, CDR2 FQNNGV. The trim removed 1 base at V and 5 bases at J, leaving 4 bases unmatched. The CDR3 sequence is 14 residues long. This chain's CDR3 is CASSLAGSGNEQYF. The DNA of the CDR3 is TGTGCCAGCAGCTTAGCGGGTAGCGGGAACGAGCAGTACTTC.

This clone has only one observation. The V call is TRBV28, the J call TRBJ1-2, with D possibly being TRBD1 (6 bases). Trimming left V 5 bases short and J 7 bases short, with 14 bases between. The CDR3 covers 13 residues. Germline V gene data show CDR1 as MDHEN and CDR2 as SYDVKM. The CDR3 DNA is TGTGCCAGCAGTGAACAGGGTGAAGGTGGCTACACCTTC. This codes for CASSEQGEGGYTF.

This clone was detected once. This chain joins TRBV5-5 and TRBJ2-1; 9 positions agree with TRBD1. The germline V gene has CDR1 SGHKS and CDR2 YYEKEE (reference sequence). Trimming took 2 bases from V and 11 from J; bases not matched to a gene: 11. The length of the CDR3 is 15 residues. CDR3 residues: CASSLGRDRALQQFF. The CDR3 region has the DNA TGTGCCAGCAGCTTAGGGCGGGACAGGGCTTTACAGCAGTTCTTC.

The rearrangement uses TRBV3-1 (or the pseudogene TRBV3-2) and TRBJ2-3; TRBD2 matches 7 bases. This CDR3 contains 15 residues. CDR1 LGHDT and CDR2 YNNKEL come from the germline V gene (reference sequence). V shed 8 bases and J 4 bases; nucleotides not matched to a gene: 12. As DNA, the CDR3 is TGTGCCAGCTCCACCGGACTAGTGGACGCAGATACGCAGTATTTT. It encodes CASSTGLVDADTQYF.

The chain joins TRBV2 to TRBJ1-1, with TRBD1 identical over 7 bases. Germline loops: CDR1 SNHLY, CDR2 FYNNEI. Trimming cost V 11 bases and J 1 base; bases outside gene matches: 7. There are 13 residues in the CDR3. CDR3 region: CAGTGQANTEAFF. In nucleotides, the CDR3 is TGTGCCGGGACTGGACAGGCGAACACTGAAGCTTTCTTT.

With respect to this clone: Other nucleotide sequences in the sample specify the same CDR3. The genes are TRBV5-1 and TRBJ2-5, with D possibly matching TRBD2 (6 bases). Trimming left V 3 bases short and J 5 bases short, with 11 bases between. The CDR3 has 13 residues. Germline-derived CDR1 and CDR2 are SGHRS and YFSETQ. CDR3 DNA sequence: TGCGCCAGCAGCTCACTAGCCGGGGAGACCCAGTACTTC. As protein: CASSSLAGETQYF.

This chain uses TRBV19 with TRBJ1-5; 8 bases match TRBD1. Germline loops: CDR1 LNHDA, CDR2 SQIVND (reference sequence). The length of the CDR3 is 13 residues. The J segment lost 7 bases and the V segment lost 7 bases, leaving 6 bases of the junction unmatched. In DNA form, the CDR3 reads TGTGCCAGTACCGACAGGGGTCACCAGCCCCAGCATTTT. It codes for CASTDRGHQPQHF.

This chain links TRBV5-8 with TRBJ1-2; possible D gene TRBD1, 6 bases. V was clipped by 9 bases and J by 7 bases, with 22 bases between them. This CDR3 is 14 amino acids long. Germline V gene data show CDR1 as SGHTS and CDR2 as YDEGEE. The CDR3 nucleotides read TGTGCCACCGGGGGGGGCGCGCATGAATTTGGCTACACCTTC. Its protein product is CATGGGAHEFGYTF.

This chain joins TRBV7-2 and TRBJ2-3, with D uncertain. The V gene's germline CDR1 is SGHTA and CDR2 FQGNSA. The V end lost 1 base, the J end lost 1 base, and 9 bases lay between the germline ends. This CDR3 comprises 15 residues. CDR3 DNA: TGTGCCAGCAGCTTAGTCGGGTTAGGCACAGATACGCAGTATTTT. It is translated as CASSLVGLGTDTQYF.

The chain is built from TRBV6-5 and TRBJ1-6; D not certain. The CDR3 extends over 15 amino acids. The V gene's germline CDR1 is MNHEY and CDR2 SVGAGI. The V gene lost 4 bases and the J gene lost 5 bases, with 12 bases spanning the gap. CDR3 sequence reads: CASSSVRLNNSPLHF. As DNA, the CDR3 is TGTGCCAGCAGTTCAGTCAGGCTAAATAATTCACCCCTCCACTTT.

This clone was seen more than once but under ten times. V and J are TRBV6-5 and TRBJ2-7, with 9 bases lining up with TRBD1. The CDR3 length is 14 residues. CDR1 and CDR2 from the germline V gene are MNHEY and SVGAGI. V trimming: 5 bases; J trimming: 5 bases; junction bases outside the gene matches: 7. CDR3 sequence: CASSRQTGGDEQYF. CDR3 nucleotide sequence: TGTGCCAGCAGTCGTCAGACAGGGGGGGACGAGCAGTACTTC.